What follows is one TCR beta chain and its context. Its antigen is undetermined. The entry originates in a study of cytomegalovirus exposure and HLA in healthy donors. Study-wide findings and caveats: A classifier reportedly called cytomegalovirus status with high sensitivity and specificity. Common viral pathogens were later found to be apparently linked to several of the most significant clusters. CMV antigen specificity of a few CMV-associated chains was confirmed in vitro.

PCR amplification relied on 60 Vbeta primers (plus 13 Jbeta primers). Clones were sequenced by immunoSEQ multiplex PCR, and TCRdb holds only the in-frame ones, with some missing. The table records 100,000 to 150,000 clones, over 70% of them present only once. Germline V gene lookup returns CDR1 MGHRA and CDR2 YSYEKL. The ends lost 5 bases at V and 5 bases at J; junction bases unmatched: 8. There are 16 residues in the CDR3. Specimen: PBMCs. The sequence was obtained from a woman aged 60 to 75 in good health and CMV-seropositive. The chain combines TRBV4-1 with TRBJ1-6, with 8 bases matching TRBD1. CDR3 in DNA: TGCGCCAGCAGCAGTCTGACAGGGGAAGATAATTCACCCCTCCACTTT. This translates into CASSSLTGEDNSPLHF.